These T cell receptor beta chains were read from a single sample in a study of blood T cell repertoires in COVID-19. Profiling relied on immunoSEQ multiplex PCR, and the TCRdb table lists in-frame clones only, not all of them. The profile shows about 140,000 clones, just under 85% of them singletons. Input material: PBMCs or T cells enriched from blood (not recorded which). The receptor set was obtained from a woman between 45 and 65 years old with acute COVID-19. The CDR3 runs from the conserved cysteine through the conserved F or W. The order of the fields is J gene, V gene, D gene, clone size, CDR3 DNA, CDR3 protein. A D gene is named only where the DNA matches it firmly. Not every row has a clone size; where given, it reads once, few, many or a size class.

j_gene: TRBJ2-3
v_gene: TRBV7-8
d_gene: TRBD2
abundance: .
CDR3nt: TGTGCCAGCAGCTTAGCTTTAGCGGGAGGACCAGATACGCAGTATTTT
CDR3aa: CASSLALAGGPDTQYF

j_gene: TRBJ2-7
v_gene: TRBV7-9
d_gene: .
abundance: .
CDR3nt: TGTGCCAGCAGCGCCTTACAGGGAACTTCCTACGAGCAGTACTTC
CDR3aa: CASSALQGTSYEQYF

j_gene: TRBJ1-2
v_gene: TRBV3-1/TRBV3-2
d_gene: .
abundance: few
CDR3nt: TGTGCCAGCAGCCAAGGTGGTGGGAGGTTGGGTGGCTACACCTTC
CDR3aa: CASSQGGGRLGGYTF

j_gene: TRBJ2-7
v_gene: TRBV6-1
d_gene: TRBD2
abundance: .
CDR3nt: TGTGCCAGCAGTGATGCCGGACTAGCCTCCTACGAGCAGTACTTC
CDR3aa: CASSDAGLASYEQYF

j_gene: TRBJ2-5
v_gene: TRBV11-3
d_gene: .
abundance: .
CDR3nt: TGTGCCAGCGGAGCTCGCGGGGTTGAGACCCAGTACTTC
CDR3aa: CASGARGVETQYF

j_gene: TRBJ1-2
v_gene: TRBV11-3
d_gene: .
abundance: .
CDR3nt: TGTGCCAGCAGCCTGAGCGGGGGATACGGGTCCGGCTACACCTTC
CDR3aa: CASSLSGGYGSGYTF

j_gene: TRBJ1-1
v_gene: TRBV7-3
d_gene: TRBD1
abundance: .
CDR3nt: TGTGCCAGCAGCTTAGGACAGGGGCCAGGCACTGAAGCTTTCTTT
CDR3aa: CASSLGQGPGTEAFF

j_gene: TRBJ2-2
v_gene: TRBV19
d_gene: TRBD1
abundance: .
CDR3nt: TGTGCCAGTAACGAACGTGACAGGGCGGACGGGGAGCTGTTTTTT
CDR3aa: CASNERDRADGELFF

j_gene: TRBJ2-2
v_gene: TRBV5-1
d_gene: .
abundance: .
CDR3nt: TGCGCCAGCAGCTTGACGGCGAACACCGGGGAGCTGTTTTTT
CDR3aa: CASSLTANTGELFF

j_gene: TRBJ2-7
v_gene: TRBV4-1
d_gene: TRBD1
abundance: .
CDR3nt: TGCGCCAGCAGCCAGCCGACAGGGAACACCTACGAGCAGTACTTC
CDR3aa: CASSQPTGNTYEQYF

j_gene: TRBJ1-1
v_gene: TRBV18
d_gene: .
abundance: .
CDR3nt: TGTGCCAGCTCACCAGGGTTGGGGAGGCCTGAAGCTTTCTTT
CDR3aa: CASSPGLGRPEAFF

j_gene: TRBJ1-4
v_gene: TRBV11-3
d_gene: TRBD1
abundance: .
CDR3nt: TGTGCCAGCAGCTTAGATGGACAGGGACCTAATGAAAAACTGTTTTTT
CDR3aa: CASSLDGQGPNEKLFF

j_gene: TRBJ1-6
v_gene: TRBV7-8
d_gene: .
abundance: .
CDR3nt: TGTGCCAGCAGCTTAGTGGGGGGGAGCTCCTATAATTCACCCCTCCACTTT
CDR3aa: CASSLVGGSSYNSPLHF

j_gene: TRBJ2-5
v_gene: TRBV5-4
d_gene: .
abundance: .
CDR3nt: TGTGCCAGCAGCTGGCCCACGGAGACCCAGTACTTC
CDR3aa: CASSWPTETQYF

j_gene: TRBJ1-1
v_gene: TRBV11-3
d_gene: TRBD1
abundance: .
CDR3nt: TGTGCCAGCAGCGCCGGGACAGGGGGCGAGGGAGCTTTCTTT
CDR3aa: CASSAGTGGEGAFF

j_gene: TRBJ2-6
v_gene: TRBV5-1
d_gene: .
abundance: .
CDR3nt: TGCGCCAGCAGCTTCGGGGATGGGGCCAACGTCCTGACTTTC
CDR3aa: CASSFGDGANVLTF

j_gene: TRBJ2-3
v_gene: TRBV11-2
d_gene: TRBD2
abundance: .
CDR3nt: TGTGCCAGCAGCGTAGGACTAGCGGGAAATACGCAGTATTTT
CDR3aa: CASSVGLAGNTQYF